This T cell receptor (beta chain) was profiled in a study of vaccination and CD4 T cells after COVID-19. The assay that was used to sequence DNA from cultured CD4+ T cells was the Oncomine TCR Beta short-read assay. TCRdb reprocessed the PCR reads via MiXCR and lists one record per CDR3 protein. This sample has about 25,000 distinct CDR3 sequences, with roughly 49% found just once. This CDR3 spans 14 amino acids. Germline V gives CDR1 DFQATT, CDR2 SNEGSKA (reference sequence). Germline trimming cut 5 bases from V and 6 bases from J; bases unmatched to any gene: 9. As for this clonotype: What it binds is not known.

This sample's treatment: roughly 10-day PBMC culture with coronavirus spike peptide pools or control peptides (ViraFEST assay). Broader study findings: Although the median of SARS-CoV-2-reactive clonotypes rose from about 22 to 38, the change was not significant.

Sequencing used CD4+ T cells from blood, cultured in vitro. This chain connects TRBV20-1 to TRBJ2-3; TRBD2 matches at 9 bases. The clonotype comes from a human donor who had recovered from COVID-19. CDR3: CSAGLSSGRDTQYF. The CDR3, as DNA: TGCAGTGCTGGATTATCCAGCGGGAGGGATACGCAGTATTTT.